This T cell receptor beta chain was identified during a study of T cell repertoires in cytomegalovirus infection. Whole-study context: The study used recently identified HLA-C-restricted and well-studied HLA-B-restricted CMV epitopes. Shared public TCR beta signatures pointed to both CMV infection and a matching HLA type. General study points: CMV carriers having the relevant HLA were flagged by cumulative public TCR beta family frequency. Ex vivo, HLA-C-restricted CMV-specific TCR beta clonotypes prevailed over the rest of the response.

TCRdb analysed the reads with MiXCR anew, one entry per CDR3 protein. Of 110,000 or so distinct CDR3 sequences in the sample, about 33% were seen once. The length of the CDR3 is 17 residues. V lost 1 base and J 1 base, leaving 16 bases between the germline ends. Germline V gene data show CDR1 as MGHRA and CDR2 as YSYEKL. Ten or more counts support this clonotype. Its antigen is as yet unknown. This TCR was sampled from a human donor in good health (CMV status not recorded). Some clones in this sample may be carry-over from other donors' samples. This sequence joins TRBV4-1 and TRBJ1-1, with D possibly being TRBD1 (5 bases). The sample was CD8+ T cells from cultured PBMCs, taken from culture after CMV antigen stimulation. The CDR3 region is CASSQVAGGTQNTEAFF. The CDR3 nucleotides read TGCGCCAGCAGCCAAGTCGCAGGAGGGACCCAGAACACTGAAGCTTTCTTT.